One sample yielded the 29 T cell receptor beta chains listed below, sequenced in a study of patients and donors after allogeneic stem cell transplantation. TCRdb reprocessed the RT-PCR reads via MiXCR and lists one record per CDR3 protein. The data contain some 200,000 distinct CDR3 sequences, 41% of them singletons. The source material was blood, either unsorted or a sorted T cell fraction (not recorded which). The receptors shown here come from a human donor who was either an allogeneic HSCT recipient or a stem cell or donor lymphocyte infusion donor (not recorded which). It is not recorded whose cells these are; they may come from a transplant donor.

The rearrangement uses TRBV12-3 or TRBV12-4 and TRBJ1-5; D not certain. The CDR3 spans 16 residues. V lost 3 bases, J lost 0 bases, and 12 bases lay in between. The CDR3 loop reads CASSFPLGDSNQPQHF. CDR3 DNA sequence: TGTGCCAGCAGTTTTCCCCTGGGTGATAGCAATCAGCCCCAGCATTTT.

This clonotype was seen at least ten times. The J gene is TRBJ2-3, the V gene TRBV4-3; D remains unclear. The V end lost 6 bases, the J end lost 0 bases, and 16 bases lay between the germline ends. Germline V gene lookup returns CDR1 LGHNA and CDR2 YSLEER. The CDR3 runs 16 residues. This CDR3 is CASSLESARSTDTQYF. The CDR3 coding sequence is TGCGCCAGCAGTCTAGAGTCAGCGCGCAGCACAGATACGCAGTATTTT.

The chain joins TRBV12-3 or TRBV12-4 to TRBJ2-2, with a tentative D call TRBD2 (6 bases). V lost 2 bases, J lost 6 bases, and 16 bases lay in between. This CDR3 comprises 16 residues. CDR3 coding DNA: TGTGCCAGCAGTTTATTCGGCGGGAACCCTTCCGGGGAGCTGTTTTTT. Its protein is CASSLFGGNPSGELFF.

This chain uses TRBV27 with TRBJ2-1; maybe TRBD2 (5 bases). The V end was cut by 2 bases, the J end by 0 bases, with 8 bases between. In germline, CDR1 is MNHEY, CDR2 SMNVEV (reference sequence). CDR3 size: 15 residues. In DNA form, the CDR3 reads TGTGCCAGCAGTTTAGAGGGTAGCTCCTACAATGAGCAGTTCTTC. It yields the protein CASSLEGSSYNEQFF.

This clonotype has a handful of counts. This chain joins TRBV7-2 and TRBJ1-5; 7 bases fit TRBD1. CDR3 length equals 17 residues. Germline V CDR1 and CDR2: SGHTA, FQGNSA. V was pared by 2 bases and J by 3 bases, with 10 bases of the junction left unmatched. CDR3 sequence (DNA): TGTGCCAGCAGCTTAACGAGACAGGGCTCCCTCAATCAGCCCCAGCATTTT. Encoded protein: CASSLTRQGSLNQPQHF.

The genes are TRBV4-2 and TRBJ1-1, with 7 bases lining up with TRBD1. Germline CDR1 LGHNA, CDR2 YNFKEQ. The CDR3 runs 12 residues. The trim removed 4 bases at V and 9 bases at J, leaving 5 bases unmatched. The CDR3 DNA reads TGTGCCAGCAGCCCAGGGGGGATCCAAGCTTTCTTT. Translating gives CASSPGGIQAFF.

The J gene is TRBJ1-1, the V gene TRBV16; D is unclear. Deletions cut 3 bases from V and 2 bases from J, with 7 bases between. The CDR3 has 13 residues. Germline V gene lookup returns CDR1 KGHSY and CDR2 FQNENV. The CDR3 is CASSHGPNTEAFF. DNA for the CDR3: TGTGCCAGCAGCCATGGTCCTAACACTGAAGCTTTCTTT.

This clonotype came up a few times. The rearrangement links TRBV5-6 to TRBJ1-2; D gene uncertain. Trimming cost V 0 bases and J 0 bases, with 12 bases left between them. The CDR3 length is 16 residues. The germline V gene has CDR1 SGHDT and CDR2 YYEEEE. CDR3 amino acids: CASSLGAGDTNYGYTF. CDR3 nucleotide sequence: TGTGCCAGCAGCTTGGGGGCTGGGGATACTAACTATGGCTACACCTTC.

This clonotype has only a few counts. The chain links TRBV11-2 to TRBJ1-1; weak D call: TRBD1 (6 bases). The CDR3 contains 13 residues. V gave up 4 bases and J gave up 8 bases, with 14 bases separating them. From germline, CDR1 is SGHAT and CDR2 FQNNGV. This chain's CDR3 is CASSSRPTGEAFF. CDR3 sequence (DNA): TGTGCCAGCAGCTCCAGACCCACAGGGGAAGCTTTCTTT.

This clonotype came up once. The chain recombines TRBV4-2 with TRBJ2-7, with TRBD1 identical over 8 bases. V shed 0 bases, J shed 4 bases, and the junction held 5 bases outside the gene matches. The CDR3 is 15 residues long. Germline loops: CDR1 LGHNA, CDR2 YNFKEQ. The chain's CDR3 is CASSQDPGGRYEQYF. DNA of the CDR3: TGTGCCAGCAGCCAAGATCCAGGGGGCCGATACGAGCAGTACTTC.

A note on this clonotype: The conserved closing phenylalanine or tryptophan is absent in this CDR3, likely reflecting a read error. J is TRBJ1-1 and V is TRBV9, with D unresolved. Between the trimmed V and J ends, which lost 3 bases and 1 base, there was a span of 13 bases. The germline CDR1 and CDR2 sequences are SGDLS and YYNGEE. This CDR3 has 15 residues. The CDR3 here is CASSGEAFSNTEAFS. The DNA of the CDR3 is TGTGCCAGCAGCGGGGAGGCTTTCTCGAACACTGAAGCTTTCTCT.

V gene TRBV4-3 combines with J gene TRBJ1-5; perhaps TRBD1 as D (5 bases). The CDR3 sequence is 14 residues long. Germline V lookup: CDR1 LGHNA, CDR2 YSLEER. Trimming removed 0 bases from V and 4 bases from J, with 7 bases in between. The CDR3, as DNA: TGCGCCAGCAGCCAAGATGGGGGAAATCAGCCCCAGCATTTT. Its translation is CASSQDGGNQPQHF.

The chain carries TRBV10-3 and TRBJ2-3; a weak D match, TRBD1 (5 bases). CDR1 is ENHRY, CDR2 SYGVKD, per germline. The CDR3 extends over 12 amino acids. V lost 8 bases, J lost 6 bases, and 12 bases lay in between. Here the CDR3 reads CAIGALGDTQYF. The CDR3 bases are TGTGCCATCGGGGCGCTAGGGGATACGCAGTATTTT.

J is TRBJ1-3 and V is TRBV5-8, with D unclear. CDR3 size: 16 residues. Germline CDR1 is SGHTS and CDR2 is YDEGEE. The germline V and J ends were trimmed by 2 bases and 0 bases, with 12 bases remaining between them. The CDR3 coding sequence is TGTGCCAGCAGCTTTCGTTCAGGAATCTCTGGAAACACCATATATTTT. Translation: CASSFRSGISGNTIYF.

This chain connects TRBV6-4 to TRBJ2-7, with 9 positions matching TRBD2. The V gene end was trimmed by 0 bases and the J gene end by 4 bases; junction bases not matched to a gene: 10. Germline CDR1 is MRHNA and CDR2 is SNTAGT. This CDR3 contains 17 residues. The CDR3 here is CASSDSLPSGRRYEQYF. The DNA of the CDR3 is TGTGCCAGCAGTGACTCGCTCCCCAGCGGGAGGAGGTACGAGCAGTACTTC.

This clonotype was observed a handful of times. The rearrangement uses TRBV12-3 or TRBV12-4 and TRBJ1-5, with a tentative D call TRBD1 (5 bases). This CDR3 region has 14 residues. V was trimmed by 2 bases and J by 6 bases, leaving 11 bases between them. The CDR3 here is CASSLTGTGQPQHF. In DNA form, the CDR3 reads TGTGCCAGCAGTTTAACCGGGACGGGTCAGCCCCAGCATTTT.

The CDR3 DNA sequence: TGTGCCAGCAGTTTGACTAGCGGGAGTGAAAATGAGCAGTTCTTC. As protein: CASSLTSGSENEQFF. The chain employs TRBV12-3 or TRBV12-4 and TRBJ2-1; 12 bases line up with TRBD2. The CDR3 has 15 amino acids. V gave up 3 bases and J gave up 7 bases; unmatched junction bases: 4.

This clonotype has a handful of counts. Written as DNA, the CDR3 is TGTGCCATCAGTGGGGGAGGGACTGGGAACAATGAGCAGTTCTTC. Its translation: CAISGGGTGNNEQFF. The V call is TRBV10-3, the J call TRBJ2-1; 7 positions agree with TRBD2. Germline V lookup: CDR1 ENHRY, CDR2 SYGVKD. CDR3 length equals 15 residues. J was trimmed by 5 bases and V by 4 bases; bases with no gene match: 8.

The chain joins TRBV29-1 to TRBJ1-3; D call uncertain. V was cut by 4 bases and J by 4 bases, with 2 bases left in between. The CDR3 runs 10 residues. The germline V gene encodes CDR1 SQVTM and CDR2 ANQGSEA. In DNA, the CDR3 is TGCAGCGTTGGGGGAAACACCATATATTTT. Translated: CSVGGNTIYF.

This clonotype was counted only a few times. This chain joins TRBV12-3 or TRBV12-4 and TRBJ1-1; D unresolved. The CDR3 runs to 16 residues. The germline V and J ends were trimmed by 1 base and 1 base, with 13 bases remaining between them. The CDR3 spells CASSLGDPHRNTEAFF. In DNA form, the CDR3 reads TGTGCCAGCAGTTTAGGTGATCCCCATCGGAACACTGAAGCTTTCTTT.

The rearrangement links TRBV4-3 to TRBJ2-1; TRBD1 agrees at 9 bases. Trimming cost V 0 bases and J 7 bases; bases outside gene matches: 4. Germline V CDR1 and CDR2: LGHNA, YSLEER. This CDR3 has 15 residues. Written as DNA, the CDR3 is TGCGCCAGCAGCCAAGATGGGACAGGGATGAATGAGCAGTTCTTC. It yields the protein CASSQDGTGMNEQFF.

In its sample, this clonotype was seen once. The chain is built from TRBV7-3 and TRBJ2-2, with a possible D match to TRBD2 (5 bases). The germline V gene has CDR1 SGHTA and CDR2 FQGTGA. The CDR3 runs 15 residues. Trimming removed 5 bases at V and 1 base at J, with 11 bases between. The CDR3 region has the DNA TGTGCCAGCAGCCCTATTGAGGGGAACACCGGGGAGCTGTTTTTT. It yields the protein CASSPIEGNTGELFF.

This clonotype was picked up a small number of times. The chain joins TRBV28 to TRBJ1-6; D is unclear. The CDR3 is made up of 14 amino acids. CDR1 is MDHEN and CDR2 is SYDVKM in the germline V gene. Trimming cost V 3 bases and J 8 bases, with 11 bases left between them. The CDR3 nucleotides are TGTGCCAGCAGTTTCCCTGGGATGGATTCACCCCTCCACTTT. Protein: CASSFPGMDSPLHF.

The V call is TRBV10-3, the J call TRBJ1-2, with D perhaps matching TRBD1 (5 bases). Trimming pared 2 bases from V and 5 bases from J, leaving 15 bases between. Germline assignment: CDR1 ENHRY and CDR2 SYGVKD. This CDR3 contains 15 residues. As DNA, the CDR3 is TGTGCCATCAGTGAGACAGCCGGGGACCCGTATGGCTACACCTTC. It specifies CAISETAGDPYGYTF.

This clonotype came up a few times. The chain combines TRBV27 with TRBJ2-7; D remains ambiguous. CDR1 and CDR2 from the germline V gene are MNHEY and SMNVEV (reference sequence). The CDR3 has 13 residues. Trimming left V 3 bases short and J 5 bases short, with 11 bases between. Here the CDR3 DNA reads TGTGCCAGCAGTTTTGTGGGTACGGACGAGCAGTACTTC. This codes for CASSFVGTDEQYF.

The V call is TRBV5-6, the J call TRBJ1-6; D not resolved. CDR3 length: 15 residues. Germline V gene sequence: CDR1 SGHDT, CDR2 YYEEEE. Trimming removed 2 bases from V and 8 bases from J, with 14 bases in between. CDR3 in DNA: TGTGCCAGCAGCTTTATCAACAGCATCGATTCACCCCTCCACTTT. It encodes CASSFINSIDSPLHF.

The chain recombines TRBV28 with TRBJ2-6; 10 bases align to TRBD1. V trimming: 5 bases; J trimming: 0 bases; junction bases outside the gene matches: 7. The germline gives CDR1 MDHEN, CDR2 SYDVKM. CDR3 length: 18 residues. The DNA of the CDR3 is TGTGCCAGCAGTATACCGGGACAGGGGAGCTCTGGGGCCAACGTCCTGACTTTC. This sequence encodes CASSIPGQGSSGANVLTF.

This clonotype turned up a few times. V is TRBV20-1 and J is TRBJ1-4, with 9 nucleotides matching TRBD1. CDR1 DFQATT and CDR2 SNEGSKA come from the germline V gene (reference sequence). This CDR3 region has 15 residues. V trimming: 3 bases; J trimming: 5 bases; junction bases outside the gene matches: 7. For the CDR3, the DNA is TGCAGTGCTAGGCCAGGGGGACAGGGAAATGAAAAACTGTTTTTT. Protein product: CSARPGGQGNEKLFF.

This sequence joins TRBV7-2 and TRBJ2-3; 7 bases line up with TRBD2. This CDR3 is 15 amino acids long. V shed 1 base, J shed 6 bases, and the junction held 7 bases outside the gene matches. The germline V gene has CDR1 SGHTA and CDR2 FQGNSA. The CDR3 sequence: CASSLEGRAFDTQYF. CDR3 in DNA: TGTGCCAGCAGCTTAGAGGGGAGGGCCTTCGATACGCAGTATTTT.